Reported below is one TCR beta chain. The data stem from a study of control samples from healthy donors and cancer patients. Profiled with immunoSEQ multiplex PCR; TCRdb holds only in-frame clones, not every one. The repertoire holds about 100,000 clones, with 87% as singletons. The length of the CDR3 is 15 residues. J gave up 8 bases and V 5 bases, and 15 bases lay outside the gene matches. Germline assignment: CDR1 SGHDT and CDR2 YYEEEE. This TCR was sampled from a woman between 50 and 59 years old in good health. The chain employs TRBV5-6 and TRBJ1-2; TRBD1 aligns across 7 bases. The sample consisted of blood. The chain's CDR3 is CASSTLGQDDGGYTF. The CDR3 region has the DNA TGTGCCAGCAGTACCCTCGGACAGGACGATGGGGGCTACACCTTC.